Each of the 32 T cell receptor beta chains below was sequenced from the same sample in a study of cytomegalovirus exposure and HLA in healthy donors. PCR used 60 Vbeta primers and 13 Jbeta primers. The repertoire was sequenced with immunoSEQ multiplex PCR; TCRdb's copy has only in-frame clones and lacks some. In the table there are 100,000 to 120,000 clones, nearly 80% of which are singletons. The sequenced sample was PBMCs. All receptors derive from a man aged 30 to 45 in good health and CMV-seronegative.

The chain carries TRBV6-9 and TRBJ1-5; 7 bases match TRBD1. This CDR3 contains 17 residues. Germline V gene lookup returns CDR1 MNHGY and CDR2 SVAAGI. Trimming cost V 5 bases and J 0 bases; bases outside gene matches: 10. For the CDR3, the DNA is TGTGCCAGCAGTCACACTCACAGGGGTTCTAGCAATCAGCCCCAGCATTTT. As protein: CASSHTHRGSSNQPQHF.

The J gene is TRBJ2-2, the V gene TRBV28; 12 positions agree with TRBD2. The J segment lost 2 bases and the V segment lost 3 bases, leaving 13 bases of the junction unmatched. There are 20 residues in the CDR3. Germline lookup yields CDR1 MDHEN and CDR2 SYDVKM. CDR3 sequence: CASSFSSGRVRGPNTGELFF. The CDR3 bases are TGTGCCAGCAGTTTTTCTAGCGGGAGGGTCCGTGGTCCAAACACCGGGGAGCTGTTTTTT.

This chain links TRBV11-2 with TRBJ2-7, with unresolved D. This CDR3 comprises 13 residues. Germline CDR1 SGHAT, CDR2 FQNNGV. V gave up 7 bases and J gave up 5 bases, with 15 bases separating them. The DNA for the CDR3 is TGTGCCAGCAACGGCGACAACCACCACGAGCAGTACTTC. This codes for CASNGDNHHEQYF.

The chain links TRBV28 to TRBJ2-2, with 8 bases that match TRBD2. V lost 11 bases and J lost 5; bases outside the gene matches: 10. The CDR3 has 14 residues. CDR1 and CDR2 (germline): MDHEN, SYDVKM. The CDR3 DNA reads as TGTGCCGGTCGACCGGCGGGAGGTACCGGGGAGCTGTTTTTT. Its translation: CAGRPAGGTGELFF.

The genes are TRBV11-3 and TRBJ1-1; possibly TRBD1 for D (5 bases). The CDR3 totals 14 residues. Between the trimmed V and J ends, which lost 5 bases and 1 base, there was a span of 11 bases. CDR1 is SGHNT and CDR2 is YENEEA in the germline V gene. The CDR3 reads CASSTGGTNTEAFF. The CDR3 DNA follows: TGTGCCAGCAGCACCGGGGGGACGAACACTGAAGCTTTCTTT.

The chain carries TRBV5-6 and TRBJ2-5, with D possibly matching TRBD1 (5 bases). V was clipped by 2 bases and J by 5 bases, with 10 bases between them. Germline CDR1 reads SGHDT; CDR2 reads YYEEEE. The CDR3 is 13 amino acids. In DNA, the CDR3 is TGTGCCAGCAGCTTTAGCAGGGCCGAGACCCAGTACTTC. Translation gives CASSFSRAETQYF.

The chain carries TRBV4-1 and TRBJ1-1; D unclear. The germline gives CDR1 MGHRA, CDR2 YSYEKL. V gave up 4 bases and J gave up 4 bases, with 10 bases separating them. CDR3 length: 13 residues. CDR3 in amino acids: CASSRTGATEAFF. DNA for the CDR3: TGCGCCAGCAGCCGTACCGGTGCCACTGAAGCTTTCTTT.

This clone was counted between two and nine times. J is TRBJ1-1 and V is TRBV6-5, with TRBD1 identical over 8 bases. This CDR3 has 15 amino acids. V lost 2 bases, J lost 1 base, and 3 bases stayed unmatched. Germline V gene sequence: CDR1 MNHEY, CDR2 SVGAGI. The CDR3 loop is CASSYDDRGNTEAFF. For the CDR3, the DNA is TGTGCCAGCAGTTACGACGACAGGGGGAACACTGAAGCTTTCTTT.

The chain carries TRBV18 and TRBJ2-1, with D possibly matching TRBD2 (5 bases). Germline V gene lookup returns CDR1 KGHSH and CDR2 LQKENI. V lost 9 bases and J lost 6, with 18 bases in between. The CDR3 is 14 amino acids. The CDR3 DNA is TGTGCCAGTACTCTCACGGGGAGTTTCAATGAGCAGTTCTTC. This translates into CASTLTGSFNEQFF.

V is TRBV27 and J is TRBJ1-2, with a possible D match to TRBD1 (6 bases). Trimming shortened V by 3 bases and J by 2 bases, and 13 bases separated the two germline ends. The length of the CDR3 is 15 residues. In germline, CDR1 is MNHEY, CDR2 SMNVEV (reference sequence). In DNA, the CDR3 is TGTGCCAGCAGTTTTTCGACAGGAGAAAACTATGGCTACACCTTC. Protein: CASSFSTGENYGYTF.

V usage is TRBV4-1 and J usage is TRBJ2-4; D remains ambiguous. V gave up 1 base and J gave up 0 bases, with 7 bases separating them. There are 15 residues in the CDR3. Germline lookup yields CDR1 MGHRA and CDR2 YSYEKL. The CDR3 nucleotides are TGCGCCAGCAGCCAAGGGCAGTTAGCCAAAAACATTCAGTACTTC. This codes for CASSQGQLAKNIQYF.

The genes are TRBV11-2 and TRBJ2-1; TRBD1 agrees at 10 bases. Germline V gives CDR1 SGHAT, CDR2 FQNNGV. With 3 bases clipped from V and 6 bases from J, the junction kept 8 bases outside the gene matches. The CDR3 runs to 16 residues. CDR3: CASSLDGQGGGNEQFF. The DNA for the CDR3 is TGTGCCAGCAGCTTGGACGGACAGGGGGGGGGCAATGAGCAGTTCTTC. Based on the CDR3 plus reference TRBV11-2 and TRBJ2-1, the full variable domain is EAGVAQSPRYKIIEKRQSVAFWCNPISGHATLYWYQQILGQGPKLLIQFQNNGVVDDSQLPKDRFSAERLKGVDSTLKIQPAKLEDSAVYLCASSLDGQGGGNEQFFGPGTRLTVL.

The chain recombines TRBV11-2 with TRBJ1-1; maybe TRBD1 (6 bases). From germline, CDR1 is SGHAT and CDR2 FQNNGV. The CDR3 loop spans 15 amino acids. The V end lost 2 bases, the J end lost 4 bases, and 14 bases lay between the germline ends. The CDR3 here is CASSLFGGAATEAFF. The CDR3 bases are TGTGCCAGCAGCTTATTCGGGGGGGCGGCCACTGAAGCTTTCTTT.

This clone was seen only a few times. As DNA, the CDR3 is TGTGCCACCAGCAGAGCTCAGGGGGGCACTAATGAAAAACTGTTTTTT. Translating gives CATSRAQGGTNEKLFF. This chain links TRBV15 with TRBJ1-4; 7 nucleotides align to TRBD1. The germline CDR1 and CDR2 sequences are LNHNV and YYDKDF (reference sequence). This CDR3 region has 16 residues. The V segment lost 1 base and the J segment 2 bases; nucleotides outside the gene matches: 4.

The chain joins TRBV30 to TRBJ2-5; D not certain. The J call may be mistaken, given a closer DNA end match to TRBJ2-7. This CDR3 is built from 12 residues. Germline-derived CDR1 and CDR2 are GTSNPN and SVGIG (reference sequence). In nucleotides, the CDR3 is TGTGCCTGGAGTAAAGTTCTGGGCGAGCAGTACTTC. It yields the protein CAWSKVLGEQYF.

The V call is TRBV28, the J call TRBJ1-2; D remains ambiguous. CDR3 length: 13 residues. Trimming stripped 2 bases from V and 6 bases from J, with 10 bases between. CDR1 is MDHEN and CDR2 is SYDVKM in the germline V gene. In nucleotides, the CDR3 is TGTGCCAGCAGTTTAGTCTGGGGAGATGGCTACACCTTC. It yields the protein CASSLVWGDGYTF.

The rearrangement uses TRBV5-1 and TRBJ2-7; D gene uncertain. CDR1 SGHRS and CDR2 YFSETQ come from the germline V gene. V lost 5 bases, J lost 1 base, and 13 bases lay in between. CDR3 length: 14 amino acids. CDR3 protein: CASSSPSLSYEQYF. DNA for the CDR3: TGCGCCAGCAGTAGCCCCTCACTGTCCTACGAGCAGTACTTC.

The chain employs TRBV11-2 and TRBJ2-7, with D tentatively TRBD1 (5 bases). There are 15 residues in the CDR3. V gave up 2 bases and J gave up 5 bases, with 16 bases separating them. Germline values: CDR1 SGHAT, CDR2 FQNNGV. The CDR3 protein is CASSLRQARAHEQYF. DNA for the CDR3: TGTGCCAGCAGCTTACGTCAGGCCAGGGCCCACGAGCAGTACTTC.

In regard to this clone: One junction end disagrees with the germline gene, perhaps due to a read error. The same CDR3 arises from other DNA sequences in this sample as well. V is TRBV5-4 and J is TRBJ2-2; D perhaps matches TRBD2 (6 bases). CDR1 is SGHNT and CDR2 is YYREEE in the germline V gene (reference sequence). The CDR3 consists of 15 residues. The chain's CDR3 is CASSLAASETGELFF. As DNA, the CDR3 is TGTGCCAGCAGCTTGGCGGCTAGCGAGACCGGGGAGTTGTTTTTT.

The rearrangement uses TRBV7-9 and TRBJ2-7; the D gene is possibly TRBD1 (6 bases). The CDR3 runs to 14 residues. Per the germline V gene, CDR1 is SEHNR and CDR2 is FQNEAQ (reference sequence). V lost 5 bases and J 0 bases, leaving 11 bases between the germline ends. Here the CDR3 DNA reads TGTGCCAGCAGCGGACAGAAAAGCTCCTACGAGCAGTACTTC. Protein: CASSGQKSSYEQYF.

The genes are TRBV5-4 and TRBJ2-2; D is perhaps TRBD2 (5 bases). The CDR3 sequence is 15 residues long. The germline V and J ends were trimmed by 4 bases and 1 base, with 11 bases remaining between them. Germline V gene data show CDR1 as SGHNT and CDR2 as YYREEE (reference sequence). The CDR3 nucleotides read TGTGCCAGCAGCCGGGTAGGGAGGAACACCGGGGAGCTGTTTTTT. Translated: CASSRVGRNTGELFF.

This clone was found once. V and J are TRBV10-3 and TRBJ2-3; tentatively, D is TRBD2 (5 bases). The V end lost 3 bases, the J end lost 1 base, and 8 bases lay between the germline ends. This CDR3 is 14 amino acids long. Germline V gives CDR1 ENHRY, CDR2 SYGVKD. The CDR3 DNA reads as TGTGCCATCAGTGAAATCGGGGGCACAGATACGCAGTATTTT. Translated, it gives CAISEIGGTDTQYF.

The chain employs TRBV6-6 and TRBJ2-7, with 7 bases lining up with TRBD1. Per germline, CDR1 MNHNY and CDR2 SVGAGI (reference sequence). J lost 2 bases, V lost 6 bases, and 1 base had no gene match. The CDR3 is 12 residues long. The CDR3 nucleotides are TGTGCCAGCAGCGGGACAGCCTACGAGCAGTACTTC. This encodes CASSGTAYEQYF.

This clone has only a few counts. The chain links TRBV7-7 to TRBJ2-3; TRBD2 agrees at 9 bases. The CDR3 is 14 amino acids. The V gene end was trimmed by 3 bases and the J gene end by 5 bases; junction bases not matched to a gene: 3. Germline CDR1 SSHAT, CDR2 FNYEAQ (reference sequence). The CDR3 reads CASSFGGRGDTQYF. CDR3 coding DNA: TGTGCCAGCAGCTTCGGCGGGAGGGGAGATACGCAGTATTTT.

The rearrangement joins TRBV5-4 to TRBJ2-7, with a tentative D call TRBD1 (6 bases). V lost 5 bases and J 5 bases, leaving 23 bases between the germline ends. In germline, CDR1 is SGHNT, CDR2 YYREEE (reference sequence). The CDR3 spans 16 residues. Here the CDR3 reads CASSYYRGTPGDEQYF. The CDR3 bases are TGTGCCAGCAGTTACTATAGGGGGACCCCTGGCGACGAGCAGTACTTC.

This clone showed up just a few times. The chain uses TRBV5-5 and TRBJ1-3; D is uncertain. The CDR3 length is 15 residues. Per the germline V gene, CDR1 is SGHKS and CDR2 is YYEKEE (reference sequence). V lost 2 bases to trimming and J lost 3 bases, with 12 bases between them. CDR3 DNA sequence: TGTGCCAGCAGCTTCCCATCGACAAATGGAAACACCATATATTTT. Protein: CASSFPSTNGNTIYF.

The chain joins TRBV9 to TRBJ2-1; D might be TRBD1 (5 bases). Trimming took off 7 bases at V and 0 bases at J, with 14 bases between the two ends. Germline lookup yields CDR1 SGDLS and CDR2 YYNGEE. The CDR3 runs to 15 residues. The CDR3 spells CASGALQGSYNEQFF. CDR3 DNA sequence: TGTGCCAGCGGCGCGTTGCAGGGCTCCTACAATGAGCAGTTCTTC.

V and J are TRBV2 and TRBJ2-5; D remains unclear. The DNA end favors TRBJ2-7, so the J call may be wrong. Germline V gene lookup returns CDR1 SNHLY and CDR2 FYNNEI. CDR3 length: 12 amino acids. CDR3 in DNA: TGTGCCAGCCGCGTTTCTAACTACGAGCAGTACTTC. It yields the protein CASRVSNYEQYF.

As to this clone: This same CDR3 is encoded by further DNA sequences in the sample. This chain connects TRBV29-1 to TRBJ2-3; no firm D call. Germline V gene sequence: CDR1 SQVTM, CDR2 ANQGSEA. CDR3 length: 12 residues. V was cut by 2 bases and J by 0 bases, with 3 bases left in between. The CDR3 loop is CSVERSTDTQYF. The CDR3 nucleotides read TGCAGCGTTGAACGGAGCACAGATACGCAGTATTTT.

This clone has more than one count but fewer than ten. This chain connects TRBV30 to TRBJ1-5, with D possibly matching TRBD1 (5 bases). The germline V gene encodes CDR1 GTSNPN and CDR2 SVGIG (reference sequence). This CDR3 comprises 13 residues. Trimming left V 2 bases short and J 5 bases short, with 10 bases between. The CDR3 sequence: CAWSLGADQPQHF. The CDR3 nucleotides are TGTGCCTGGAGTCTAGGGGCGGATCAGCCCCAGCATTTT.

The count of this clone is one. This sequence joins TRBV19 and TRBJ2-3; 11 nucleotides match TRBD2. CDR3 length: 16 residues. V lost 7 bases and J lost 0; bases outside the gene matches: 6. CDR1 LNHDA and CDR2 SQIVND come from the germline V gene (reference sequence). The CDR3 protein is CASTRTSGYSTDTQYF. As DNA, the CDR3 is TGTGCCAGTACCAGGACTAGCGGGTATAGCACAGATACGCAGTATTTT.

The chain uses TRBV2 and TRBJ2-5, with 13 bases fitting TRBD2. There are 19 residues in the CDR3. CDR1 and CDR2 (germline): SNHLY, FYNNEI. V lost 4 bases to trimming and J lost 0 bases; unmatched junction nucleotides: 11. In DNA, the CDR3 is TGTGCCAGCAGTGGACTAGCGGGGGGAGCGAGATTGTACCAAGAGACCCAGTACTTC. Protein product: CASSGLAGGARLYQETQYF.